One T cell receptor beta chain is described in this entry. Its specific antigen is unknown. At one end the junction does not follow the germline gene, possibly because of a read error. This sample was included in a study of blood T cell repertoires in COVID-19 (dated by TCRdb to 2018 to 2020). Regarding the study in general: The collaborator samples originated in the United States, Italy and Spain and spanned the acute and convalescent phases of COVID-19. The material from the prospective study consisted of cDNA or gDNA derived from T cells, B-cell-depleted T cells, or PBMCs. Deeply sampled blood TCRbeta repertoires from subjects exposed to, actively infected with, or recovered from COVID-19 were included in the dataset. The repertoires were released in a freely available public database intended as a resource for research on the immune response to SARS-CoV-2. The samples were drawn from the first 160 participants of the ongoing ImmuneRACE study and from 1,254 subjects provided by 6 global collaborators. A de-identified subject ID, COVID-19 status, age in years and sex were almost always included in the sample metadata. HLA class I and class II types, where available, came from metadata supplied by the sample provider rather than from assay-based typing.

The CDR3 sequence holds 15 residues, the cysteine and phenylalanine included. Of the read, only the CDR3 DNA is kept; its 45 bases are in frame from base 1. Taken from the germline V gene, the CDR1 and CDR2 loops are SGHTA and FQGNSA. TCRbeta CDR3 regions were amplified from genomic DNA by means of the immunoSEQ Assay, a bias-controlled multiplex PCR. Regarding the original processing steps: Nucleated cell counts per sample were estimated from amplification of reference gene primers within the assay. Sequence reads were collapsed and filtered to measure the absolute abundance of every unique TCRbeta CDR3 rearrangement. For each sample, productive Simpson clonality was calculated by taking the square root of Simpson's diversity index across productive rearrangements. In TCRdb, the immuneACCESS table is reduced to in-frame sequences with V and J assigned. These tables do not hold every clone; where another copy was compared, an unresolved V gene accounts for under half, and the others remain unexplained. The DNA gave D and trimming, while V, J and clone size come from that table. The table for this sample lists fewer than 350,000 clones; approximately 90% of them were counted only once. The biggest ten clones account for over 4% of the sample.

What the authors observed across the whole study: The amount of clinical and demographic metadata varied by source and participant and was provided uncurated.

Participants in the prospective study were enrolled through a virtual design, were aged roughly 18 to 100 years, and lived in about 25 United States geographic areas. In the prospective study, cohorts were assigned on the basis of participant-reported clinical history obtained from a screening survey and a study questionnaire. In the prospective study, mobile phlebotomists collected whole blood, serum and a nasopharyngeal or oropharyngeal swab from each participant. Over a 2-month period, participants in the prospective study had the option of providing additional blood draws and questionnaires. Before DNA extraction, prospective study blood samples were shipped either frozen or at room temperature.

The rearranged chain carries TRBV7-2 and TRBJ2-7; no D gene can be assigned with confidence. The material sequenced was PBMCs or T cells enriched from blood (not recorded which). The sequence was obtained from a woman in her twenties or thirties with acute COVID-19. For the CDR3, the sequence is CASRLGVAQNYEQYF. The nucleotide sequence reads as follows: TGTGCCAGCAGATTAGGAGTAGCTCAGAACTACGAGCAGTACTTC.